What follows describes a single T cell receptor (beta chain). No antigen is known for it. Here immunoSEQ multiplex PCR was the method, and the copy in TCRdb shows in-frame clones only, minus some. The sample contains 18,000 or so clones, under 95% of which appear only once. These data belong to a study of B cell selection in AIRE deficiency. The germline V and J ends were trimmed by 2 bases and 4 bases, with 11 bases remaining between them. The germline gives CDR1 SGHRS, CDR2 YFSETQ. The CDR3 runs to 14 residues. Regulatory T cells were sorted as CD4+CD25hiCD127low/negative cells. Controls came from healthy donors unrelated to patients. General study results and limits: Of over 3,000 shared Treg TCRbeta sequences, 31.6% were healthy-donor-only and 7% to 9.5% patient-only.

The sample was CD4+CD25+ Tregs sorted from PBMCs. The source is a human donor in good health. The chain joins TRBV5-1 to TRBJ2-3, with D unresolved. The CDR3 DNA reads TGCGCCAGCAGCTTAGGCCCCGCCGCAGATACGCAGTATTTT. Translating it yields CASSLGPAADTQYF.